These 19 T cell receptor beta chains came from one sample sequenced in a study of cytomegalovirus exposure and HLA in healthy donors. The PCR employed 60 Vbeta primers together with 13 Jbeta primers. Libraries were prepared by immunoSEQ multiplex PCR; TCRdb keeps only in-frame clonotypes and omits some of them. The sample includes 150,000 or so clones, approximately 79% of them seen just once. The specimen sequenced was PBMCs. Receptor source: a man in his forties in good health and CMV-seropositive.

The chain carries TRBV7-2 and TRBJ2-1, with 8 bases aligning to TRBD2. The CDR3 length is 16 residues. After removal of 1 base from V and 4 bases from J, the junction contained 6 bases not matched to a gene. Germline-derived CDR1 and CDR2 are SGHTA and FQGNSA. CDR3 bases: TGTGCCAGCAGCTTAGGGTTGCGGGGGGATTACAATGAGCAGTTCTTC. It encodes CASSLGLRGDYNEQFF.

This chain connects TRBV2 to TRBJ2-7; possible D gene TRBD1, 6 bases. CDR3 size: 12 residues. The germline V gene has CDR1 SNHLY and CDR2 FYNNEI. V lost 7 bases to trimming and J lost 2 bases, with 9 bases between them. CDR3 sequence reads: CASMTGPYEQYF. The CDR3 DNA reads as TGTGCCAGCATGACAGGTCCCTACGAGCAGTACTTC. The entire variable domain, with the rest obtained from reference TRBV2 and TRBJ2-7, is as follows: EPEVTQTPSHQVTQMGQEVILRCVPISNHLYFYWYRQILGQKVEFLVSFYNNEISEKSEIFDDQFSVERPDGSNFTLKIRSTKLEDSAMYFCASMTGPYEQYFGPGTRLTVT.

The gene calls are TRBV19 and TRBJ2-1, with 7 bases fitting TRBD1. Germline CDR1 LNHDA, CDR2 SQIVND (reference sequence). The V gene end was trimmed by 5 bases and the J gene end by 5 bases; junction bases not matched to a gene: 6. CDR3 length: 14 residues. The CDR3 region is CASSPYRGDNEQFF. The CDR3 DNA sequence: TGTGCCAGTAGTCCTTACAGGGGCGACAATGAGCAGTTCTTC.

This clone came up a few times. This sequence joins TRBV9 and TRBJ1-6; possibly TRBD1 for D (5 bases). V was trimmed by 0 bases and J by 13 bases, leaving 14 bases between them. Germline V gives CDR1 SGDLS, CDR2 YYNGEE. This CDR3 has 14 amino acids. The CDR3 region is CASSVDSGKSPLHF. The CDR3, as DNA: TGTGCCAGCAGCGTAGACTCAGGGAAGTCTCCCCTCCACTTT.

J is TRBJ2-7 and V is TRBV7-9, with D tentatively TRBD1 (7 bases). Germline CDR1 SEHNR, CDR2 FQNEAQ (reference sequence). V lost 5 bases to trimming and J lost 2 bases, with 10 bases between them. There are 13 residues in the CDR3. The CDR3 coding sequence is TGTGCCAGCAGCGGGGGGACAGCCTACGAGCAGTACTTC. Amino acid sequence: CASSGGTAYEQYF.

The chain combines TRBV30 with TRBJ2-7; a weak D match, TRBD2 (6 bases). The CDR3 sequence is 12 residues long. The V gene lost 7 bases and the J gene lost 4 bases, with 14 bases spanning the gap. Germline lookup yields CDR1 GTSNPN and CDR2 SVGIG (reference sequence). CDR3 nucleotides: TGTGCCTTCGGAGGCGGGGTATACGAGCAGTACTTC. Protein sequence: CAFGGGVYEQYF.

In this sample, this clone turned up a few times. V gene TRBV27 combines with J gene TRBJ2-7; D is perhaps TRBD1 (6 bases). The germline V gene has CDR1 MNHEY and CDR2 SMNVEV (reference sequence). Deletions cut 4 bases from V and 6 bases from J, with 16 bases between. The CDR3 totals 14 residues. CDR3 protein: CASSYSQGSSEQYF. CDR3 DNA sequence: TGTGCCAGCAGTTACTCCCAGGGGAGCAGCGAGCAGTACTTC.

Here the CDR3 reads CASSLGTGGFGNQPQHF. CDR3 sequence (DNA): TGTGCCAGCAGTTTAGGGACAGGGGGCTTCGGCAATCAGCCCCAGCATTTT. This chain links TRBV27 with TRBJ1-5; 12 bases map to TRBD1. The germline CDR1 and CDR2 sequences are MNHEY and SMNVEV (reference sequence). This CDR3 has 17 amino acids. J lost 2 bases, V lost 2 bases, and 4 bases had no gene match.

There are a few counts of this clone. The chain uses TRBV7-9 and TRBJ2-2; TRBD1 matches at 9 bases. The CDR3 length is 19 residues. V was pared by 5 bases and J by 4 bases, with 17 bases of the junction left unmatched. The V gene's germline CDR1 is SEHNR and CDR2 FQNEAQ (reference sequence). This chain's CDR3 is CASSPRVPGQGPSTGELFF. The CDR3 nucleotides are TGTGCCAGCAGCCCCAGGGTCCCGGGACAGGGTCCGAGCACCGGGGAGCTGTTTTTT.

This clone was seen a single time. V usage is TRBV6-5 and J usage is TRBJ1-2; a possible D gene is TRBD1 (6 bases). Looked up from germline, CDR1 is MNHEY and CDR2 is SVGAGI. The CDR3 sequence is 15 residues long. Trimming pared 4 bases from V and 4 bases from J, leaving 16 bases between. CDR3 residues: CASSSLPRTAYGYTF. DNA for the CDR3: TGTGCCAGCAGTTCCTTACCCCGGACAGCCTATGGCTACACCTTC.

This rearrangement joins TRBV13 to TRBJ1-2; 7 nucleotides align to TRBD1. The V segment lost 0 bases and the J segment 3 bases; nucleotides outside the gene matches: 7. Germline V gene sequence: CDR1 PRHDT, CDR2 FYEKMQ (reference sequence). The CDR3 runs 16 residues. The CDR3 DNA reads TGTGCCAGCAGCTTAGGGACAGGGAGGTTGGACTATGGCTACACCTTC. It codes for CASSLGTGRLDYGYTF.

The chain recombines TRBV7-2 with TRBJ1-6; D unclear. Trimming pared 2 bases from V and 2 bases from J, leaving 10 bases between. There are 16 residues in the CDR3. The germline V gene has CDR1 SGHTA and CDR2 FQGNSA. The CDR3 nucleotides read TGTGCCAGCAGCTTATTTCGGAGCCCCTATAATTCACCCCTCCACTTT. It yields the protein CASSLFRSPYNSPLHF. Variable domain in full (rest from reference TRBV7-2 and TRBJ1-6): GAGVSQSPSNKVTEKGKDVELRCDPISGHTALYWYRQSLGQGLEFLIYFQGNSAPDKSGLPSDRFSAERTGGSVSTLTIQRTQQEDSAVYLCASSLFRSPYNSPLHFGNGTRLTVT.

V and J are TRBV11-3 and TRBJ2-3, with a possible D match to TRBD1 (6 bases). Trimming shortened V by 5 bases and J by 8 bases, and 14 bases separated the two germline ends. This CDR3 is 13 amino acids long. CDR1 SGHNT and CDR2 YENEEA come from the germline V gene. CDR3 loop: CASSRDTVGTQYF. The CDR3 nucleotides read TGTGCCAGCAGCCGGGACACGGTTGGTACGCAGTATTTT.

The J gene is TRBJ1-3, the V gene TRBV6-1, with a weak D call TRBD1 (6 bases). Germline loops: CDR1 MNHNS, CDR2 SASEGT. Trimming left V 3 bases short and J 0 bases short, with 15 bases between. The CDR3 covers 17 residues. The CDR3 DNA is TGTGCCAGCAGTGACTTCCAGGGGCCTAACTCTGGAAACACCATATATTTT. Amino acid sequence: CASSDFQGPNSGNTIYF.

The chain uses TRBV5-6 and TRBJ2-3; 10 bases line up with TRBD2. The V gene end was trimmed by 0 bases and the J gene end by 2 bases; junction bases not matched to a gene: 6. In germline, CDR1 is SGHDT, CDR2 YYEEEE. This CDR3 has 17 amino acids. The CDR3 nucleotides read TGTGCCAGCAGCTTGGATAAGCGGGGGGGCCCCACAGATACGCAGTATTTT. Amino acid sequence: CASSLDKRGGPTDTQYF.

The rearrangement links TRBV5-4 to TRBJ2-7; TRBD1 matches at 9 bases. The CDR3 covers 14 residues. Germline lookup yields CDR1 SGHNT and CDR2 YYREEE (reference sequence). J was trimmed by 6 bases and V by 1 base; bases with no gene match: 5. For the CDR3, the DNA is TGTGCCAGCAGCTTGATGGGACAGGGCCCCGAGCAGTACTTC. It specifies CASSLMGQGPEQYF.

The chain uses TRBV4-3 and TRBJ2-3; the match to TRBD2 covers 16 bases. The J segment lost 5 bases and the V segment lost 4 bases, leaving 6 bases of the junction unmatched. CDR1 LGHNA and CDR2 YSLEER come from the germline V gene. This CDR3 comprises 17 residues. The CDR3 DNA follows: TGCGCCAGCAGCCCGGGACTAGCGGGGGGGCGAGGAGATACGCAGTATTTT. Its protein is CASSPGLAGGRGDTQYF.

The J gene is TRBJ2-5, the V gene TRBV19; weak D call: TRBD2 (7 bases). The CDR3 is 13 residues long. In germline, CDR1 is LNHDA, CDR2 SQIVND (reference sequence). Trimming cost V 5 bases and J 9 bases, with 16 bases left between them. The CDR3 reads CASSPGGPAAQYF. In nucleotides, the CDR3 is TGTGCCAGTAGTCCCGGGGGGCCAGCGGCCCAGTACTTC.

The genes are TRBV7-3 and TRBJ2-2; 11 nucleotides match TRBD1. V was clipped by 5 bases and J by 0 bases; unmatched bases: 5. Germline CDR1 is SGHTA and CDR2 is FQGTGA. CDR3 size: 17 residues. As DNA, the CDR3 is TGTGCCAGCAGCCCTGGACAGGGGGCCGCGAACACCGGGGAGCTGTTTTTT. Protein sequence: CASSPGQGAANTGELFF.